The rows below give T cell receptor beta chains drawn from one sample of a study of OX40 agonist ivuxolimab in advanced cancers. Only in-frame clones appear in the TCRdb table, and some are missing; sequencing was by immunoSEQ multiplex PCR. The sample lists 45,000 to 55,000 clones, 85% to 95% occurring once. This sample comprised CD4+ or CD8+ T cells sorted from blood, obtained in a trial of the OX40 agonist ivuxolimab. The origin of the receptors is an adult with an advanced solid tumor such as melanoma, head and neck, liver or kidney cancer. Each CDR3 is given with its conserved first and last residue. Each record gives: clone size, J gene, D gene, V gene, CDR3 DNA, CDR3 protein. The D gene is left open where the match is weak. Size is stated for part of the rows, as once, few or many counts, or as a class when the clone is expanded.

- | TRBJ2-7 | - | TRBV6-5 | TGTGCCAGCAGTTCGGCCGGATCCTACGAGCAGTACTTC | CASSSAGSYEQYF
- | TRBJ1-5 | - | TRBV28 | TGTGCCAGCAGTTTATTGGGAGTTCAGCCCCAGCATTTT | CASSLLGVQPQHF
- | TRBJ2-1 | TRBD2 | TRBV9 | TGTGCCAGCAGCGAGGGACTAGCGGGAGGAGGGGAGCAGTTCTTC | CASSEGLAGGGEQFF
- | TRBJ2-7 | - | TRBV27 | TGTGCCAGCAGTCCCCTCTCCTACGAGCAGTACTTC | CASSPLSYEQYF
- | TRBJ2-7 | - | TRBV7-9 | TGTGCCAGCAGCCCGGGCGCGGGGTCCTACGAGCAGTACTTC | CASSPGAGSYEQYF
- | TRBJ2-3 | TRBD1 | TRBV28 | TGTGCCAGCAGTCCTCCGACAGGGGATAGCACAGATACGCAGTATTTT | CASSPPTGDSTDTQYF
- | TRBJ2-1 | - | TRBV19 | TGTGCCAGTAGTATGTGGGGCGATAGCTCCTACAATGAGCAGTTCTTC | CASSMWGDSSYNEQFF
- | TRBJ1-4 | TRBD1 | TRBV6-1 | TGTGCCAGCCAGGACAGGGGGCCAACTAATGAAAAACTGTTTTTT | CASQDRGPTNEKLFF
few | TRBJ2-7 | TRBD2 | TRBV7-9 | TGTGCCAGCAGCGCCCCAGGCGGGAGCTCCTACGAGCAGTACTTC | CASSAPGGSSYEQYF
- | TRBJ2-7 | TRBD2 | TRBV27 | TGTGCCAGCAGCCGTCGGGGGGACTACGAGCAGTACTTC | CASSRRGDYEQYF
- | TRBJ2-7 | TRBD1 | TRBV9 | TGTGCCAGCAGCGTAGGACAGGGGGCCTACGAGCAGTACTTC | CASSVGQGAYEQYF
- | TRBJ2-7 | TRBD2 | TRBV5-1 | TGCGCCAGCAGCTTGGACCCGGGGACTAGGACCTACGAGCAGTACTTC | CASSLDPGTRTYEQYF
- | TRBJ2-1 | TRBD2 | TRBV9 | TGTGCCAGCAGCGTACTGCGGGAGGGCCAGGGAAATGAGCAGTTCTTC | CASSVLREGQGNEQFF
- | TRBJ2-7 | - | TRBV4-1 | TGCGCCAGCAGCCAAGGAGATGGGTTGATGCTGTACTTC | CASSQGDGLMLYF
- | TRBJ2-4 | - | TRBV28 | TGTGCCAGCAGGGAACAGGGTGGCAACATTCAGTACTTC | CASREQGGNIQYF
- | TRBJ1-4 | - | TRBV28 | TGTGCCAGCCGCAGGCTAAGTGAAAAACTGTTTTTT | CASRRLSEKLFF
- | TRBJ2-7 | - | TRBV28 | TGTGCCAGCAGTTCTGGGGCTAGCTCCTACGAGCAGTACTTC | CASSSGASSYEQYF
- | TRBJ1-2 | TRBD1 | TRBV7-2 | TGTGCCAGCAGCCATAGGACAGGTGGCTACACCTTC | CASSHRTGGYTF
once | TRBJ2-7 | - | TRBV15 | TGTGCCACCAGCAGTGCCGGGACCGGCGTGGAGCAGTACTTC | CATSSAGTGVEQYF
- | TRBJ2-3 | TRBD2 | TRBV9 | TGTGCCAGCAGCGCCACTAGCGGGAAGTCAACAGATACGCAGTATTTT | CASSATSGKSTDTQYF
- | TRBJ2-7 | TRBD2 | TRBV18 | TGTGCCAGCTCACCAAGGACTAGCGGGATCTCCTACGAGCAGTACTTC | CASSPRTSGISYEQYF
- | TRBJ2-1 | TRBD2 | TRBV6-5 | TGTGCCAGCAGTTTCACTAGCGGGCCCTACAATGAGCAGTTCTTC | CASSFTSGPYNEQFF
- | TRBJ2-3 | TRBD1 | TRBV7-9 | TGTGCCAGCAGTGAGGGGGCTAATACAGATACGCAGTATTTT | CASSEGANTDTQYF
- | TRBJ2-7 | TRBD2 | TRBV6-1 | TGTGCCAGCAGTGGGGCGGGAGTCTGGGGAGGGAAAACCTACGAGCAGTACTTC | CASSGAGVWGGKTYEQYF
- | TRBJ2-3 | - | TRBV6-4 | TGTGCCAGCAGTGACGAGGGAGGAGGCACAGATACGCAGTATTTT | CASSDEGGGTDTQYF
- | TRBJ2-3 | - | TRBV6-1 | TGTGCCAGCAGTGTGGGCCGGGACACAGATACGCAGTATTTT | CASSVGRDTDTQYF
- | TRBJ2-7 | - | TRBV19 | TGTGCCAGTAGTATCGACAGGTCGGGATTATACGAGCAGTACTTC | CASSIDRSGLYEQYF
- | TRBJ2-1 | TRBD1 | TRBV27 | TGTGCCAGCAGCCCCCGGGACAGGTACAATGAGCAGTTCTTC | CASSPRDRYNEQFF
- | TRBJ1-3 | TRBD1 | TRBV4-1 | TGCGCCAGCAGCGGCCGACAGGGCCCTGGAAACACCATATATTTT | CASSGRQGPGNTIYF
- | TRBJ1-1 | - | TRBV5-8 | TGTGCCAGCAGCTTGATCAGGGCCAGGGCTGAAGCTTTCTTT | CASSLIRARAEAFF
- | TRBJ2-7 | - | TRBV6-5 | TGTGCCAGCAGTTACTCTTGGGACCTCACCTACGAGCAGTACTTC | CASSYSWDLTYEQYF
- | TRBJ1-2 | TRBD1 | TRBV4-1 | TGCGCCAGCAGCCCCCTACCGACAGGGTCGGATGGCTACACCTTC | CASSPLPTGSDGYTF
- | TRBJ2-1 | - | TRBV27 | TGTGCCAGCAGCGGGTCAAACAATGAGCAGTTCTTC | CASSGSNNEQFF
once | TRBJ1-1 | - | TRBV6-5 | TGTGCCAGCAGTGCCGGGTCGTACACTGAAGCTTTCTTT | CASSAGSYTEAFF
- | TRBJ1-2 | - | TRBV28 | TGTGCCAGCAGTATCCGGGCCACCTATGGCTACACCTTC | CASSIRATYGYTF
- | TRBJ1-4 | - | TRBV10-1 | TGCGCCACGCGGGACTCGCTGTCAGGACTGTTTTTT | CATRDSLSGLFF
- | TRBJ2-7 | - | TRBV9 | TGTGCCAGCAGCTCCGGGCCCGCCGGCGAGCAGTACTTC | CASSSGPAGEQYF
once | TRBJ1-5 | TRBD1 | TRBV5-4 | TGTGCCAGCAGCTCGGGACAGGGCTTGGGACAGCCCCAGCATTTT | CASSSGQGLGQPQHF
- | TRBJ1-1 | - | TRBV5-1 | TGCGCCAGCAGTCGAGGGGATTTAGAAGCTTTCTTT | CASSRGDLEAFF
once | TRBJ2-1 | TRBD2 | TRBV28 | TGTGCCAGCAGTTTGGGTAGCGGGAGGTTTAGTGAGCAGTTCTTC | CASSLGSGRFSEQFF
- | TRBJ2-7 | - | TRBV9 | TGTGCCAGCAGCGGGACTGACTCCTACGAGCAGTACTTC | CASSGTDSYEQYF
- | TRBJ1-3 | TRBD1 | TRBV4-1 | TGCGCCAGCAGCCAAGGAACAGGGGTCTACGGAAACACCATATATTTT | CASSQGTGVYGNTIYF
- | TRBJ2-7 | TRBD2 | TRBV27 | TGTGCCAGCAGGGGAGGGACTTCCTACGAGCAGTACTTC | CASRGGTSYEQYF
- | TRBJ2-3 | - | TRBV7-2 | TGTGCCAGCAGCTTAGGAGTCGACAGCACAGATACGCAGTATTTT | CASSLGVDSTDTQYF
- | TRBJ2-1 | TRBD1 | TRBV27 | TGTGCCAGCAGTTTGAACAGGGGTTCGAATGAGCAGTTCTTC | CASSLNRGSNEQFF
- | TRBJ1-2 | TRBD1 | TRBV7-9 | TGTGCCAGCAGCTTAGCTAGCGGGACAGGCGACTATGGCTACACCTTC | CASSLASGTGDYGYTF
- | TRBJ2-2 | TRBD1 | TRBV7-9 | TGTGCCAGCAGCTTAGCGACAGGGGACACCGGGGAGCTGTTTTTT | CASSLATGDTGELFF
- | TRBJ1-1 | - | TRBV4-3 | TGCGCCAGCAGCCAAACTCTGAACACTGAAGCTTTCTTT | CASSQTLNTEAFF
- | TRBJ2-1 | - | TRBV21-1 | TGTGCCAGGGAGGGTACATTCCATGAGCAGTTCTTC | CAREGTFHEQFF
- | TRBJ2-3 | - | TRBV7-2 | TGTGCCAGCAGCCCTTCTCAAGATACGCAGTATTTT | CASSPSQDTQYF
once | TRBJ1-1 | - | TRBV4-2 | TGTGCCAGCAGCCAAGTGTGGCAGACGAACACTGAAGCTTTCTTT | CASSQVWQTNTEAFF
- | TRBJ2-7 | - | TRBV4-2 | TGTGCCAGCAGCCAAGCCGGGAAGAACGAGCAGTACTTC | CASSQAGKNEQYF
once | TRBJ2-1 | TRBD2 | TRBV9 | TGTGCCAGCAGCGTAGGGGCGGGAGAGTTCTACAATGAGCAGTTCTTC | CASSVGAGEFYNEQFF
- | TRBJ2-3 | TRBD1 | TRBV7-6 | TGTGCCAGCAGCCTAACAGGGGCTAGCACAGATACGCAGTATTTT | CASSLTGASTDTQYF
- | TRBJ1-1 | - | TRBV7-9 | TGTGCCAGCAGCTCTACCAGGACTTCCATGGAGACTGAAGCTTTCTTT | CASSSTRTSMETEAFF